This T cell receptor beta chain was recovered during a study of cytomegalovirus exposure and HLA in healthy donors. General study results and limits: Accurate prediction of HLA-A and HLA-B alleles (for most subjects) was reportedly achieved from TCR beta sequences. Rarity characterized most TCR sequences, yet some public TCRs appeared in many donors. Later on, a genetic analysis was performed. It linked a missense variant in DCLRE1C with V- and J-gene trimming of TCR beta. A list of roughly 160 TCR beta chains associated with cytomegalovirus was given.

Germline values: CDR1 MGHRA, CDR2 YSYEKL. This CDR3 is 20 amino acids long. Between the trimmed V and J ends, which lost 2 bases and 3 bases, there was a span of 26 bases. Details on this clone: Its specificity is not known.

Amplification used 60 Vbeta primers and 13 Jbeta primers. Sequencing was performed with immunoSEQ multiplex PCR; in TCRdb, only in-frame clones are kept and a portion is missing. Here the sample spans over 40,000 clones, about 72% being singletons. The clonotype originates from a man aged 25-40 years in good health and CMV-seronegative. Sequences were obtained from PBMCs. This chain uses TRBV4-1 with TRBJ2-1, with D possibly matching TRBD1 (7 bases). The CDR3 region has the DNA TGCGCCAGCAGCCAACGAGTTTACCCAGGGGGGTCATTCAACTACAATGAGCAGTTCTTC. Translation: CASSQRVYPGGSFNYNEQFF.